This T cell receptor beta chain is drawn from a study of shared clonotypes between healthy human individuals. Across the study: Contributing individuals were a couple of females and a few males aged 18 to 49.

Study-wide results and caveats: It was anticipated that sequencing depth would influence how many clonotypes donors shared.

The CDR3 has 15 amino acids. Trimming cost V 0 bases and J 5 bases, with 11 bases left between them. Germline CDR1 ENHRY, CDR2 SYGVKD. With respect to this clone: What it binds is not known.

Produced via immunoSEQ multiplex PCR; TCRdb's table is partial and in-frame only. The sample has hundreds of thousands of clones; roughly 72% are singletons. The sample consisted of PBMCs. This TCR was recovered from a woman in her thirties or forties in good health. Some clones in this sample may be carry-over from other donors' samples. The chain carries TRBV10-3 and TRBJ2-1, with TRBD1 as a possible D gene (6 bases). The DNA for the CDR3 is TGTGCCATCAGTGAGTCGACAGGACCCAACAATGAGCAGTTCTTC. Amino acid sequence: CAISESTGPNNEQFF.